The 5 T cell receptor beta chains in this list originate from one sample, sequenced in a study of cytomegalovirus exposure and HLA in healthy donors. The PCR contained 60 Vbeta and 13 Jbeta primers. The method was immunoSEQ multiplex PCR; TCRdb's version includes in-frame clones alone and lacks a portion of them. The sample shows 100,000 to 150,000 clones, 80% of them seen only once. The specimen sequenced was PBMCs. Receptors originate from a man aged 25 to 45 in good health and CMV-seropositive.

V gene TRBV7-3 combines with J gene TRBJ1-2; maybe TRBD1 (5 bases). The CDR3 length is 14 residues. V lost 5 bases and J lost 6, with 16 bases in between. Germline values: CDR1 SGHTA, CDR2 FQGTGA. The CDR3 region is CASSPSAGQDGYTF. The CDR3 DNA reads TGTGCCAGCAGCCCCAGTGCTGGACAAGATGGCTACACCTTC.

The rearrangement uses TRBV4-1 and TRBJ1-2, with 8 nucleotides matching TRBD1. Germline trimming cut 1 base from V and 0 bases from J; bases unmatched to any gene: 4. Germline values: CDR1 MGHRA, CDR2 YSYEKL. The CDR3 runs to 16 residues. CDR3: CASSQAPDRANYGYTF. CDR3 bases: TGCGCCAGCAGCCAAGCCCCGGACAGGGCTAACTATGGCTACACCTTC.

The chain is built from TRBV6-6 and TRBJ1-1, with TRBD1 identical over 9 bases. V was pared by 6 bases and J by 1 base, with 6 bases of the junction left unmatched. This CDR3 spans 15 amino acids. Germline V gives CDR1 MNHNY, CDR2 SVGAGI (reference sequence). DNA for the CDR3: TGTGCCAGCAGGGAACGGGGACAGGGGAACACTGAAGCTTTCTTT. It codes for CASRERGQGNTEAFF.

V gene TRBV10-1 combines with J gene TRBJ2-3, with a weak D call TRBD1 (5 bases). This CDR3 region has 13 residues. V was pared by 3 bases and J by 1 base, with 5 bases between. Germline assignment: CDR1 WNHNN and CDR2 SYGVQD (reference sequence). The CDR3 DNA reads as TGCGCCAGCAGTGAAGGGGGCACAGATACGCAGTATTTT. Translation: CASSEGGTDTQYF.

This chain connects TRBV11-2 to TRBJ1-1; D is undetermined. The CDR3 consists of 15 residues. Germline lookup yields CDR1 SGHAT and CDR2 FQNNGV. Trimming shortened V by 3 bases and J by 2 bases, and 13 bases separated the two germline ends. The CDR3 coding sequence is TGTGCCAGCAGCTTTGACGGAGCAATCAACACTGAAGCTTTCTTT. This codes for CASSFDGAINTEAFF.